This is a list of T cell receptor beta chains from one sample in a study of cytomegalovirus exposure and HLA in healthy donors. Sequencing was performed with immunoSEQ multiplex PCR; in TCRdb, only in-frame clones are kept and a portion is missing. This table has some 120,000 clones, about 80% appearing once. Input material: PBMCs. The origin of the receptors is a male donor in good health and CMV-seronegative. The CDR3 runs from the conserved cysteine through the conserved F or W. The D gene is left open where the match is weak. Clone size is not always given. Where it is, it says once, few, many or a class for expanded clones.

. TRBJ2-5 TRBD2 TRBV7-2 CASSKLRLAGTETQYF TGTGCCAGCAGCAAACTTAGACTAGCGGGGACAGAGACCCAGTACTTC
. TRBJ2-2 TRBD2 TRBV7-6 CASSQLTSGGAGTGELFF TGTGCCAGCAGCCAGCTAACTAGCGGGGGGGCCGGGACCGGGGAGCTGTTTTTT
. TRBJ2-5 . TRBV27 CASSPSYQETQYF TGTGCCAGCAGTCCTTCTTACCAAGAGACCCAGTACTTC
. TRBJ1-1 TRBD1 TRBV7-9 CASSLGVQGAFF TGTGCCAGCAGCTTAGGCGTACAGGGGGCTTTCTTT
. TRBJ2-7 TRBD2 TRBV19 CASSLLGAGAGEQYF TGTGCCAGTAGTCTCCTCGGCGCGGGAGCCGGCGAGCAGTACTTC
. TRBJ2-1 . TRBV10-3 CAISQQEHNEQFF TGTGCCATCAGTCAACAGGAACACAATGAGCAGTTCTTC
. TRBJ2-5 . TRBV27 CASSPHATKETQYF TGTGCCAGCAGCCCCCACGCGACAAAAGAGACCCAGTACTTC
. TRBJ2-7 TRBD2 TRBV4-2 CASSQDETSGYEQYF TGTGCCAGCAGCCAAGATGAGACTAGCGGTTACGAGCAGTACTTC
. TRBJ1-2 . TRBV10-3 CAISGGGTADFRGYTF TGTGCCATCTCTGGGGGGGGTACAGCGGACTTTAGAGGCTACACCTTC
. TRBJ2-3 TRBD2 TRBV27 CASSRLAGGPEDTQYF TGTGCCAGCAGTCGACTAGCGGGAGGGCCGGAAGATACGCAGTATTTT
. TRBJ1-1 TRBD1 TRBV11-2 CASSPDRGSTNTEAFF TGTGCCAGCAGCCCCGACAGGGGGAGCACGAACACTGAAGCTTTCTTT
. TRBJ1-2 . TRBV27 CASSPSRGLYYGYTF TGTGCCAGCTCCCCCTCCCGAGGACTTTACTATGGCTACACCTTC
. TRBJ1-5 . TRBV27 CASSPIPVGGEVENQPQHF TGTGCCAGCAGTCCGATCCCGGTAGGTGGTGAGGTGGAGAATCAGCCCCAGCATTTT
. TRBJ1-1 TRBD1 TRBV4-1 CASSQGQGLNTEAFF TGCGCCAGCAGCCAAGGACAGGGGCTGAACACTGAAGCTTTCTTT
. TRBJ2-2 TRBD1 TRBV7-3 CASSAATGTGDTGELFF TGTGCCAGCAGCGCGGCCACCGGGACAGGGGACACCGGGGAGCTGTTTTTT
. TRBJ2-3 . TRBV19 CASSIRGSPSTDTQYF TGTGCCAGTAGTATCCGGGGGTCCCCTAGCACAGATACGCAGTATTTT
few TRBJ2-7 TRBD1 TRBV2 CASSTTGASYEQYF TGTGCCAGCAGTACGACAGGGGCATCCTACGAGCAGTACTTC
. TRBJ1-2 TRBD1 TRBV6-6 CASRTGETYGYTF TGTGCCAGCAGGACAGGGGAAACTTATGGCTACACCTTC
few TRBJ1-6 . TRBV25-1 CASRTDYNSPLHF TGTGCCAGCAGAACAGACTATAATTCACCCCTCCACTTT
. TRBJ1-2 TRBD1 TRBV29-1 CSALGQAATSYGYTF TGCAGCGCCTTAGGACAGGCCGCCACTTCCTATGGCTACACCTTC
. TRBJ1-1 . TRBV5-4 CASSAAGTRSTEAFF TGTGCCAGCAGCGCCGCCGGGACAAGGTCTACTGAAGCTTTCTTT
. TRBJ2-2 TRBD1 TRBV10-3 CAMTTGGKTGELFF TGTGCCATGACGACAGGGGGAAAGACCGGGGAGCTGTTTTTT
. TRBJ2-6 TRBD1 TRBV6-1 CASSATGGTGANGLTF TGTGCCAGCAGTGCAACAGGGGGCACTGGGGCCAACGGCCTGACTTTC
. TRBJ2-7 . TRBV19 CASSIGSADSYEQYF TGTGCCAGTAGTATAGGGTCAGCGGACTCCTACGAGCAGTACTTC
. TRBJ1-5 TRBD1 TRBV11-2 CASSSSTGVYSNQPQHF TGTGCCAGCAGCTCCTCTACAGGGGTTTATAGCAATCAGCCCCAGCATTTT
. TRBJ2-7 TRBD2 TRBV2 CASSENSGSYEQYF TGTGCCAGCAGTGAAAATAGCGGGTCCTACGAGCAGTACTTC
. TRBJ2-7 TRBD1 TRBV5-1 CASRGQGVVYEQYF TGCGCCAGCAGGGGACAGGGGGTTGTATACGAGCAGTACTTC
. TRBJ2-2 . TRBV27 CASSHWDMSNTGELFF TGTGCCAGCAGCCACTGGGACATGTCGAACACCGGGGAGCTGTTTTTT
few TRBJ2-6 . TRBV20-1 CSAKRANGLTF TGCAGTGCTAAGAGGGCCAACGGCCTGACTTTC